This T cell receptor (beta chain) was identified in a study of post-analysis software for immune sequencing data. Study-wide findings and caveats: Comparison of patients with controls showed about 5 TRBV segments more frequent in patients, TRBV5-6, TRBV5-1 and TRBV20-1 among them.

Germline V lookup: CDR1 SGHVS, CDR2 FNYEAQ. V shed 4 bases, J shed 4 bases, and the junction held 17 bases outside the gene matches. The CDR3 is 18 amino acids. Unique molecular identifiers were present in the TCR beta cDNA libraries. TCRdb processed the PCR reads anew with MiXCR; each CDR3 protein has one entry. Counted here are under 900,000 distinct CDR3 sequences, 53% occurring once; the ten biggest clones make up about 4.5%. This clonotype appeared a few times. Its antigen remains unknown. The chain joins TRBV7-6 to TRBJ2-3; TRBD1 matches at 7 bases. Material: blood. This clonotype was obtained from a girl aged 5-17 years with multiple sclerosis. CDR3 residues: CASSSPTIPTGLADTQYF. The CDR3, as DNA: TGTGCCAGCAGCTCGCCGACGATCCCGACAGGGTTAGCAGATACGCAGTATTTT.